This entry lists 2 T cell receptor beta chains sequenced from one sample in a study of T cell changes during pregnancy in multiple sclerosis. Assay: immunoSEQ multiplex PCR; the TCRdb copy retains only in-frame clones and omits some. The profile shows about 26,000 clones, 75% to 90% of them singletons. The input for sequencing was CD8+ T cells from peripheral blood mononuclear cells, taken in the second trimester of pregnancy. Receptors were obtained from a female donor with multiple sclerosis, enrolled in a pregnancy study.

This clone was observed a few times. V usage is TRBV25-1 and J usage is TRBJ2-1; 11 nucleotides line up with TRBD1. V lost 2 bases and J lost 4; bases outside the gene matches: 4. Germline CDR1 and CDR2: MGHDK and SYGVNS. The CDR3 contains 16 residues. CDR3 DNA: TGTGCCAGCAGTGAAGGACAGGGGGCGATTTACAATGAGCAGTTCTTC. Its protein product is CASSEGQGAIYNEQFF.

CDR3 sequence reads: CASSVASGTTDTQYF. The CDR3 coding sequence is TGTGCCAGCAGTGTGGCTAGCGGGACCACAGATACGCAGTATTTT. This rearrangement joins TRBV6-4 to TRBJ2-3; 9 bases are shared with TRBD2. Germline CDR1 and CDR2: MRHNA and SNTAGT. CDR3 size: 15 residues. Unmatched junction bases numbered 4, after V lost 4 bases and J lost 2 bases.